This T cell receptor (beta chain) was recorded in a study of response to subunit inactivated influenza vaccine. Study-level findings and limits: There was a suggestion from the authors that each seasonal influenza vaccination recruits few new T cells.

This clonotype was detected only a few times. Its cognate antigen is unknown. TCRdb recomputed calls from the RT-PCR reads with MiXCR, one row per CDR3 protein. The repertoire consists of a few hundred thousand distinct CDR3 sequences, with around 15% occurring once and the leading ten covering over 8.5%. CDR3 length: 18 residues. Germline V gives CDR1 SGHVS, CDR2 FNYEAQ. V lost 4 bases, J lost 4 bases, and 16 bases stayed unmatched. The starting material was PBMCs from blood, obtained less than 13 days after vaccination. The clonotype comes from a man aged 50 to 59 who received an inactivated influenza vaccine. The chain recombines TRBV7-6 with TRBJ2-1; TRBD2 agrees at 7 bases. The chain's CDR3 is CASSSDLYRGTTYNEQFF. The CDR3 bases are TGTGCCAGCAGCTCAGACTTGTACCGCGGGACTACATACAATGAGCAGTTCTTC.